Listed below are T cell receptor beta chains from one sample, sequenced in a study of T cell responses to AZD1222 COVID-19 vaccine. Libraries were prepared by immunoSEQ multiplex PCR; TCRdb keeps only in-frame clonotypes and omits some of them. The sample records over 85,000 clones, 70% to 90% being singletons. The starting material was peripheral blood, obtained on day 0 of AZD1222 vaccination. The receptors shown here come from an adult in good health. CDR3s include the opening cysteine and the closing phenylalanine or tryptophan. The order of the fields is J gene, V gene, clone size, D gene, CDR3 DNA, CDR3 protein. A D gene is named only where the DNA matches it firmly. Clone size, where shown, is once, few, many, or a class for clones that have expanded.

TRBJ1-1 | TRBV3-1/TRBV3-2 | NA | NA | TGTGCCAGCAGCCAAGTAGGGGGAAGGGCGACTGAAGCTTTCTTT | CASSQVGGRATEAFF
TRBJ1-5 | TRBV28 | NA | NA | TGTGCCGCTAGTTTACGGGCAGGCAATCAGCCCCAGCATTTT | CAASLRAGNQPQHF
TRBJ2-7 | TRBV6-6 | NA | NA | TGTGCCAGCAGTTCGTCCTCGGACGAGGCCGGGCAGTACTTC | CASSSSSDEAGQYF
TRBJ1-4 | TRBV18 | NA | TRBD1 | TGTGCCAGCTCACCGGGACAGGGTGGTGAAAAACTGTTTTTT | CASSPGQGGEKLFF
TRBJ2-1 | TRBV19 | NA | NA | TGTGCCAGTAGTATAGTATACAATGAGCAGTTCTTC | CASSIVYNEQFF
TRBJ1-1 | TRBV5-1 | NA | TRBD1 | TGCGCCAGCACCGTGACAGGGGAGAACACTGAAGCTTTCTTT | CASTVTGENTEAFF
TRBJ1-3 | TRBV9 | NA | NA | TGTGCCAGCAGCTTAGAAGGAGTTCGGGTTAGCTCTGGAAACACCATATATTTT | CASSLEGVRVSSGNTIYF
TRBJ2-7 | TRBV29-1 | NA | NA | TGCAGCGTTCTTCCCAAGGGGGGGGGACCCTACGAGCAGTACTTC | CSVLPKGGGPYEQYF
TRBJ2-2 | TRBV28 | NA | NA | TGTGCCAGCAGTTTATTCCGAGCGGTCAACACCGGGGAGCTGTTTTTT | CASSLFRAVNTGELFF
TRBJ1-5 | TRBV4-1 | NA | NA | TGCGCCAGCAGCCCCAACGATGGCCCCAATCAGCCCCAGCATTTT | CASSPNDGPNQPQHF
TRBJ1-2 | TRBV29-1 | once | NA | TGCAGCGTTGAGGAGGCAGGGAATTATGGCTACACCTTC | CSVEEAGNYGYTF
TRBJ1-2 | TRBV10-3 | once | NA | TGTGCCATCAGTGATCCCAGCTTTGGTGGCTACACCTTC | CAISDPSFGGYTF
TRBJ1-1 | TRBV6-5 | few | NA | TGTGCCAGCAGTTACATGGGGGGGGAAGCTTTCTTT | CASSYMGGEAFF
TRBJ2-5 | TRBV6-5 | NA | TRBD2 | TGTGCCAGCAGGAGGACTAGGGGAGAGACCCAGTACTTC | CASRRTRGETQYF
TRBJ2-7 | TRBV27 | NA | TRBD2 | TGTGCCAGCAGTGCGACTAGCGGGAGAAACCACGAGCAGTACTTC | CASSATSGRNHEQYF
TRBJ2-2 | TRBV9 | NA | TRBD2 | TGTGCCAGCAGCGTAGTAGCTAGCGGGGGCGCCGGGGAGCTGTTTTTT | CASSVVASGGAGELFF
TRBJ1-5 | TRBV28 | NA | NA | TGTGCCAGCAGTTTAGAACGTTATCAGCCCCAGCATTTT | CASSLERYQPQHF
TRBJ1-4 | TRBV28 | NA | TRBD1 | TGTGCCAGCATGAACAGGGGTAATGAAAAACTGTTTTTT | CASMNRGNEKLFF
TRBJ1-2 | TRBV5-1 | NA | NA | TGCGCCAGCAGCTTGGCAGGGACCCGCAGCGGGTTGATATATGGCTACACCTTC | CASSLAGTRSGLIYGYTF
TRBJ2-1 | TRBV3-1/TRBV3-2 | NA | NA | TGTGCCAGCAGCCAAACCTACAATGAGCAGTTCTTC | CASSQTYNEQFF
TRBJ1-1 | TRBV5-4 | NA | NA | TGTGCCAGCAGAACCGTACAGGGAGAGACTGAAGCTTTCTTT | CASRTVQGETEAFF
TRBJ2-2 | TRBV3-1/TRBV3-2 | few | NA | TGTGCCAGCAGCCAAGTTTTATCGGCCACCGGGGAGCTGTTTTTT | CASSQVLSATGELFF
TRBJ2-7 | TRBV18 | NA | TRBD2 | TGTGCCAGCTCACCCGGGACTAGCGGAACCTACGAGCAGTACTTC | CASSPGTSGTYEQYF
TRBJ2-3 | TRBV19 | NA | TRBD1 | TGTGCCAGTAGTCCCCGGGACAGATCCACAGATACGCAGTATTTT | CASSPRDRSTDTQYF